This T cell receptor (beta chain) was retrieved from a study of cytomegalovirus exposure and HLA in healthy donors. Across the whole study: HLA-typed donors were the source of some 85 million unique TCRs, which an early data release held.

Details on this clone: Its matching antigen is unknown.

This CDR3 has 14 amino acids. Germline V gene sequence: CDR1 SGHRS, CDR2 YFSETQ. The ends lost 0 bases at V and 6 bases at J; junction bases unmatched: 1. Study outcomes and limitations: Most observed TCR sequences were rare, whereas some public TCRs were detected in many donors. A classifier reportedly called cytomegalovirus status with high sensitivity and specificity.

PCR primers comprised 60 Vbeta and 13 Jbeta primers. The protocol was immunoSEQ multiplex PCR, while the TCRdb copy is restricted to in-frame clones and leaves out a portion. The sample yields about 160,000 clones, around 79% seen once. Source material: PBMCs. The V call is TRBV5-1, the J call TRBJ2-7; 12 bases match TRBD2. This clonotype was obtained from a human donor in good health. CDR3 residues: CASSLGLAGVEQYF. CDR3 coding DNA: TGCGCCAGCAGCTTGGGACTAGCGGGAGTCGAGCAGTACTTC. Full variable domain (outside the CDR3, taken from reference TRBV5-1 and TRBJ2-7): KAGVTQTPRYLIKTRGQQVTLSCSPISGHRSVSWYQQTPGQGLQFLFEYFSETQRNKGNFPGRFSGRQFSNSRSEMNVSTLELGDSALYLCASSLGLAGVEQYFGPGTRLTVT.